What follows describes a single TCR beta chain. Its antigen remains undetermined. Within one base of it there is no much larger clone, and no base qualities were kept. This sample was included in a study of cytomegalovirus exposure and HLA in healthy donors (dated by TCRdb to about 2017). Describing the broader study: An earlier analysis of approximately 640 of the donors reported approximately 270 Gb of sequence data and some 120 million unique TCR beta sequences from 150 million to 200 million T cells. Because of strong linkage in the cohort, roughly five DR-DQ haplotypes were treated as single units for association and clustering. An early release that covered more than 550 HLA-typed donors contained about 300 gigabases of sequencing data and 65 million to 100 million unique TCR sequences. All discovery cohort repertoires had been generated on a single sequencing platform. In the later analysis, no new phenotypic data were used to find candidate immune exposures; instead, reliance was placed on TCR beta sequences and their occurrence across donors. A separate validation cohort of more than 100 different subjects was used in addition to the roughly 670-subject first cohort. In an earlier analysis of 500 to 650 of the donors, high-throughput TCR beta sequencing was used to judge whether each TCR beta V gene segment behaved as functional or pseudogenic. Across under 500 genotyped donors of the cohort, an average of about 240,000 unique TCR beta nucleotide sequences per donor were sequenced, and roughly a sixth of those sequences were non-productive. The study used immunosequencing to profile the T cell repertoires of 600 to 850 subjects and linked those repertoires to cytomegalovirus serostatus. HLA typing included class I and class II loci at four-digit resolution. Of the 300 to 500 genotyped donors, more than 75% were placed in the genetic ancestry cluster associated with self-reported Caucasian donors. Donor age, sex, ethnicity and CMV serostatus were collected together with the repertoire data. In a later analysis, previously published TCR beta repertoires from roughly 710 donors were re-analyzed and high-resolution HLA genotyping was added so that TCR occurrence patterns could be studied. Typing coverage varied by locus: roughly 629-640 donors for A, B, C, DRB1 and DQB1; around 560 for DQA1; approximately 610 for DPA1; roughly 450 for DPB1. A later genetic analysis used genome-wide SNP genotypes for about 65% of the roughly 700 donors, treating that subset as a discovery cohort. The study was designed to test whether signatures of past pathogen exposure could be identified by cataloging public T cell receptors. The study combined high-throughput TCR immunosequencing, statistical association of individual TCRs with disease status, and machine learning to predict cytomegalovirus infection status.

The CDR3, from cysteine to phenylalanine, totals 16 residues. Only the CDR3 DNA is retained, 48 bases long and in frame from the first base. Findings and caveats that apply to the study as a whole: According to a later analysis, TCR association rates differed among HLA loci, with DRB1 alleles showing the most associated TCRs and HLA-C alleles showing the fewest. The presence/absence analyses assumed that sequencing depth was roughly uniform across donors, and that assumption may not be true. Strong co-occurrence of HLA alleles, especially DR and DQ, made assigning TCR associations to individual alleles difficult. Correlated functional status among segregating V segments might be attributable to linkage disequilibrium, but an unknown experimental factor could not be ruled out. Three of the identified cytomegalovirus-associated TCR beta chains were confirmed in vitro to be specific for cytomegalovirus antigens. V-gene and J-gene trimming of TCR beta chains was associated with a missense DCLRE1C variant in a later genetic analysis, and the association was replicated in an independent cohort. Specific HLA alleles were associated with roughly 16,000 TCR beta sequences at a false discovery rate of 0.05 in a later analysis. Only TCR beta chains were sequenced in this cohort, and the absence of alpha or paired-chain data limited detectable features. According to a later analysis, most CMV-associated TCR beta chains appeared to be HLA-restricted, and the HLA associations seemed to be driven largely by CMV exposure. The sequencing pipeline was judged likely to have produced a cluster of highly shared sequence variants as a technical artifact. In a later genetic analysis, fewer N-insertions in productive TCRs were reported among donors in an Asian-associated ancestry cluster than the approximately 710-donor mean. In a later analysis, HLA-associated TCR beta chains showed more clonal expansion and lower generation probabilities than non-associated chains that were equally common. Over 15 rarely observed V segments, including chromosome 9 orphons, were excluded from the earlier analysis of approximately 600 of the donors because counts were too low. In the study, approximately 160 TCR beta chains were listed as associated with cytomegalovirus. According to a later analysis, parvovirus B19, influenza, CMV and Epstein-Barr virus appeared linked to several top co-occurrence clusters. Broadly in line with IMGT annotations, most TCR beta V segments showed up in productive rearrangements about 87% or about 30% of the time in an earlier analysis of 587 of the donors. The authors suggested that the approach could potentially be extended to other disease states and immunological phenotypes. Across donors, most TCR sequences were observed very rarely, whereas some public TCRs were present in many individuals. The classifier was reported to diagnose cytomegalovirus status with high specificity and sensitivity in both the original and validation cohorts. Some IMGT-functional V segments, including TRBV6-2 and TRBV6-3, could not be distinguished by the 87-base-pair reads and were therefore excluded. CMV serostatus was the only immune exposure information available for the cohort. A further reported finding was that TCR beta sequences accurately predicted the HLA-A and HLA-B alleles for most subjects in the first cohort. Because HLA typing was unavailable for some donors at each locus, only the typed subset was used in association tests.

The cohort was made up of around 720 healthy bone marrow donors. Cohort members were all nominally healthy when sampled, although unrecorded immune exposures were likely present. The donor tested CMV seronegative and was one of the 352 seronegative cohort members. Each donor provided a peripheral blood sample, and peripheral blood mononuclear cells were used for TCR beta sequencing. The Qiagen DNeasy Blood Extraction Kit was used to extract genomic DNA from the blood cell samples. Libraries were built with the immunoSEQ multiplex PCR assay. For the multiplex PCR, a mixture combining 60 forward primers for TCR Vbeta segments and 13 reverse primers for TCR Jbeta segments was used. The CDR3 region of rearranged TCR beta genes was amplified from genomic DNA by a multiplex PCR assay. On the Illumina HiSeq System, the amplified TCR beta libraries were sequenced as 87-base-pair reads. Per the authors' processing: A later analysis counted about 80 million unique TCR beta chains across the 650 to 800 repertoires, and some 11 million of these chains were shared by at least two donors. Raw reads were error-corrected and collapsed into unique sequences with a nearest-neighbor algorithm that merged closely related sequences to remove PCR and sequencing errors. Alignment of CDR3 sequences to IMGT reference sequences was used to assign V, D and J gene segments. Each retained sequence needed at least a six-nucleotide match to both a V gene segment and a J gene segment. A rearrangement was called productive if the CDR3 had no stop codons and remained in frame with V and J, and every other rearrangement was called non-productive. Following IMGT convention, CDR3 was defined as the stretch from the second conserved V-encoded cysteine to the conserved J-encoded phenylalanine. The earlier analysis of around 640 of the donors excluded sequences that lacked an unambiguous match to a single V gene segment. An earlier analysis of 500 to 700 of the donors classified V segments as functional when productive rearrangements were above 56.7% and as segregating when the standard deviation between donors was above 5%. A statistical classification framework was developed to diagnose cytomegalovirus status using the catalog of TCR beta chain sequences. In a later analysis, TCR nucleotide sequences were compared against IMGT/GENE-DB human TR gene sequences so that V and J genes could be assigned. Using the TCRdist pipeline, a later analysis assigned CDR3 sequences along with most-parsimonious VDJ recombination scenarios. A later analysis defined each TCR beta chain by its CDR3 amino acid sequence plus V-gene family, and excluded reads lacking a unique V-gene family. To address suspected cross-contamination and a sequencing artifact, a later analysis removed several hundred highly shared, low-generation-probability nucleotide sequences. In a later analysis, a clonal expansion index was calculated for each public chain from normalized within-repertoire ranks of inferred template counts. In a later analysis, generation probabilities were computed with a VDJ recombination model fitted to out-of-frame rearrangements, and the resulting probabilities were checked against IGoR. Hypergeometric tests were used in a later analysis to score TCR-TCR, TCR-HLA and TCR-CMV co-occurrence, with a repertoire-size bias correction applied to the TCR pairs. False discovery rates were estimated in a later analysis by permuting HLA or CMV assignments 20 times. In a later analysis, co-occurring TCRs were grouped using DBSCAN, and TCRdist sequence similarity was added for clustering within HLA-allele-positive subsets. Repertoires with fewer than 30,000 or more than 120,000 public chains were left out of co-occurrence clustering, as were about 5 repertoires with anomalous nucleotide sharing. Imported from immuneACCESS, the table was reduced by TCRdb to in-frame sequences with V and J called. These copies leave out some clones; in studies compared against another copy, an unresolved V gene accounts for under half, and the cause of the remainder is not known. V, J and clone size were drawn from that table, and D and trimming were deduced from the DNA. The table for this sample lists about 180,000 clones; around 80% of them were counted only once. 4.5% to 6% of the sample is in the top ten clones.

Sequenced sample: PBMCs. The sequence came from a middle-aged man in good health and CMV-seronegative. The chain is assembled from TRBV21-1 and TRBJ1-1. TRBV21-1 counts as a pseudogene. The sequenced DNA: TGTGCCAGCGTAACAGGGAGGGCGGACGGTAACACTGAAGCTTTCTTT. Its translation is CASVTGRADGNTEAFF.